This entry lists 17 T cell receptor beta chains sequenced from one sample in a study of T cells expressing NK-cell markers. TCRdb re-called the 5' RACE reads and catalogs CDR3 proteins one per entry, DNA excluded. The sample holds 150,000 to 180,000 distinct CDR3 sequences. Sequenced sample: blood T cells: a sorted CD56 or NKG2C T cell subset, CD4+ or CD8+ T cells, or bulk PBMC T cells (not recorded which). These receptors came from a woman aged 50 to 60 in good health.

CDR3 protein: CATAGEDADTQYF. The chain combines TRBV12-3 or TRBV12-4 with TRBJ2-3; TCRdb's assignment of TRBD2 cannot be checked, as there is no DNA. There are 13 residues in the CDR3.

This sequence joins TRBV7-9 and TRBJ2-7. The CDR3 is 15 amino acids. CDR1 and CDR2 (germline): SEHNR, FQNEAQ (reference sequence). The CDR3 region is CASSLAIPSAYEQYF.

This sequence joins TRBV12-3 or TRBV12-4 and TRBJ2-1; checking the TCRdb D call of TRBD1 is not possible without DNA. The CDR3 covers 15 residues. This CDR3 is CASSPSETGYNEQFF.

The J gene is TRBJ2-5, the V gene TRBV7-9. Germline-derived CDR1 and CDR2 are SEHNR and FQNEAQ (reference sequence). CDR3 length: 13 amino acids. The CDR3 loop reads CASSLGGQETQYF.

The chain uses TRBV28 and TRBJ2-2; TCRdb lists TRBD1, though no DNA is available to test this call. Germline CDR1 and CDR2: MDHEN and SYDVKM. The CDR3 has 15 residues. The CDR3 is CASSLQTGGSGELFF.

The chain combines TRBV14 with TRBJ2-6; TCRdb indicates TRBD2, and absent DNA this call remains unverified. Germline CDR1 SGHDN, CDR2 FVKESK. The length of the CDR3 is 17 residues. The CDR3 sequence: CASSAWGDTLGANVLTF.

This chain links TRBV11-2 with TRBJ1-1. The length of the CDR3 is 14 residues. CDR1 is SGHAT and CDR2 is FQNNGV in the germline V gene. The CDR3 loop reads CASSLGSGFTEAFF.

This chain connects TRBV12-3 or TRBV12-4 to TRBJ1-1; without DNA, the TCRdb call of TRBD1 cannot be checked. This CDR3 comprises 14 residues. This CDR3 reads CASSITRQGLEAFF.

J is TRBJ2-7 and V is TRBV7-8; the D call from TCRdb, TRBD1, cannot be confirmed without DNA. The CDR3 is made up of 14 amino acids. CDR1 and CDR2 from the germline V gene are SGHVS and FQNEAQ. CDR3 in amino acids: CASSFTPLYEEQYF.

The CDR3 protein is CSLIDRNYGYTF. The V and J genes are TRBV29-1 and TRBJ1-2; the TCRdb call, TRBD1, lacks DNA for checking. Germline-derived CDR1 and CDR2 are SQVTM and ANQGSEA. The CDR3 has 12 amino acids.

The chain joins TRBV14 to TRBJ2-1; TCRdb outputs TRBD2, but without DNA this stays unchecked. The CDR3 has 18 amino acids. In germline, CDR1 is SGHDN, CDR2 FVKESK. The CDR3 reads CASSQVGSGSSSYNEQFF.

The chain has TRBV7-6 and TRBJ2-1. Germline values: CDR1 SGHVS, CDR2 FNYEAQ. This CDR3 is 16 amino acids long. CDR3 in amino acids: CASSLPHSSSYNEQFF. The complete variable domain, with remaining parts taken from reference TRBV7-6 and TRBJ2-1, reads GAGVSQSPRYKVTKRGQDVALRCDPISGHVSLYWYRQALGQGPEFLTYFNYEAQQDKSGLPNDRFSAERPEGSISTLTIQRTEQRDSAMYRCASSLPHSSSYNEQFFGPGTRLTVL.

The V gene is TRBV20-1, the J gene TRBJ2-7; TCRdb's D call, TRBD2, is unchecked because there is no DNA. Germline assignment: CDR1 DFQATT and CDR2 SNEGSKA (reference sequence). This CDR3 region has 17 residues. The CDR3 loop is CSAIPGPDIQSSYEQYF.

V is TRBV6-5 and J is TRBJ2-5; TCRdb picks TRBD1, but there is no DNA to check that call. This CDR3 region has 13 residues. The germline CDR1 and CDR2 sequences are MNHEY and SVGAGI. CDR3 residues: CASSYEGAGTQYF.

CDR3 sequence reads: CSVTGTLGANVLTF. The rearrangement joins TRBV29-1 to TRBJ2-6; there is no DNA to check the TCRdb D call of TRBD1. CDR3 size: 14 residues. CDR1 and CDR2 (germline): SQVTM, ANQGSEA.

V usage is TRBV5-6 and J usage is TRBJ2-7. The CDR3 spans 13 residues. Germline CDR1 SGHDT, CDR2 YYEEEE. The CDR3 here is CASNRRVSYEQYF. The whole variable domain, filled in from reference TRBV5-6 and TRBJ2-7, reads DAGVTQSPTHLIKTRGQQVTLRCSPKSGHDTVSWYQQALGQGPQFIFQYYEEEERQRGNFPDRFSGHQFPNYSSELNVNALLLGDSALYLCASNRRVSYEQYFGPGTRLTVT.

This chain's CDR3 is CASSHTGSGYEQYF. The chain combines TRBV4-1 with TRBJ2-7; lacking DNA, the TRBD2 call made by TCRdb goes unchecked. The CDR3 runs 14 residues. CDR1 is MGHRA, CDR2 YSYEKL, per germline.